Listed below are T cell receptor beta chains from one sample, sequenced in a study of cytomegalovirus exposure and HLA in healthy donors. Using immunoSEQ multiplex PCR, the repertoire was profiled, and TCRdb retains in-frame clones only, with some absent. This repertoire shows just under 80,000 clones, about three quarters found once; its top ten account for 4% to 5%. The sequencing input was PBMCs. The receptors were sampled from a man in his forties or fifties in good health and CMV-seronegative. The CDR3 runs from the conserved cysteine through the conserved F or W. A D gene is named only where the DNA matches it firmly. Clone size is stated in some rows and not others, as once, few, many or a class when expanded.

j_call: TRBJ1-2; d_call: .; clone_size: .; v_call: TRBV9; cdr3_aa: CATTPQDGYTF; cdr3_nt: TGTGCCACCACACCGCAGGATGGCTACACCTTC
j_call: TRBJ2-7; d_call: .; clone_size: .; v_call: TRBV27; cdr3_aa: CASSSGYEQYF; cdr3_nt: TGTGCCAGCAGTTCGGGCTACGAGCAGTACTTC
j_call: TRBJ2-2; d_call: .; clone_size: .; v_call: TRBV11-2; cdr3_aa: CASSLNPGGELFF; cdr3_nt: TGTGCCAGCAGCCTCAATCCAGGGGGGGAGCTGTTTTTT
j_call: TRBJ2-1; d_call: TRBD1; clone_size: .; v_call: TRBV5-6; cdr3_aa: CASSLGAGGASYNEQFF; cdr3_nt: TGTGCCAGCAGCTTGGGGGCAGGGGGCGCGTCCTACAATGAGCAGTTCTTC
j_call: TRBJ2-7; d_call: .; clone_size: .; v_call: TRBV28; cdr3_aa: CASSLILPEREQYF; cdr3_nt: TGTGCCAGCAGCCTCATACTCCCTGAGAGAGAGCAGTACTTC
j_call: TRBJ2-5; d_call: .; clone_size: few; v_call: TRBV5-1; cdr3_aa: CASSLGGLQETQYF; cdr3_nt: TGCGCCAGCAGCTTGGGGGGACTCCAAGAGACCCAGTACTTC
j_call: TRBJ2-5; d_call: TRBD1; clone_size: .; v_call: TRBV27; cdr3_aa: CASSKTGGWETQYF; cdr3_nt: TGTGCCAGCAGTAAGACAGGGGGCTGGGAGACCCAGTACTTC
j_call: TRBJ2-1; d_call: .; clone_size: .; v_call: TRBV5-1; cdr3_aa: CASSPGSYNEQFF; cdr3_nt: TGCGCCAGCAGCCCCGGGTCATACAATGAGCAGTTCTTC
j_call: TRBJ2-3; d_call: TRBD2; clone_size: .; v_call: TRBV7-9; cdr3_aa: CASSLGSGRAVGTDTQYF; cdr3_nt: TGTGCCAGCAGCTTAGGTAGCGGGAGGGCCGTCGGCACAGATACGCAGTATTTT
j_call: TRBJ2-6; d_call: .; clone_size: .; v_call: TRBV5-4; cdr3_aa: CASSSEARNGANVLTF; cdr3_nt: TGTGCCAGCAGCTCCGAAGCACGTAATGGGGCCAACGTCCTGACTTTC
j_call: TRBJ1-1; d_call: .; clone_size: .; v_call: TRBV7-9; cdr3_aa: CASSPQGPPPHEAFF; cdr3_nt: TGTGCCAGCAGCCCACAGGGCCCACCCCCTCATGAAGCTTTCTTT
j_call: TRBJ1-4; d_call: .; clone_size: .; v_call: TRBV5-1; cdr3_aa: CASRPYSSNEKLFF; cdr3_nt: TGCGCCAGCAGACCCTACAGCTCTAATGAAAAACTGTTTTTT
j_call: TRBJ1-3; d_call: TRBD1; clone_size: .; v_call: TRBV4-2; cdr3_aa: CASSLDRGDTIYF; cdr3_nt: TGTGCCAGCAGCCTTGACAGGGGAGACACCATATATTTT
j_call: TRBJ2-2; d_call: TRBD2; clone_size: .; v_call: TRBV7-6; cdr3_aa: CASSSLAGGTGELFF; cdr3_nt: TGTGCCAGCAGCTCTCTAGCGGGAGGGACCGGGGAGCTGTTTTTT
j_call: TRBJ2-1; d_call: .; clone_size: once; v_call: TRBV7-6; cdr3_aa: CASSSATYNEQFF; cdr3_nt: TGTGCCAGCAGCTCCGCTACGTACAATGAGCAGTTCTTC
j_call: TRBJ1-2; d_call: .; clone_size: .; v_call: TRBV4-3; cdr3_aa: CASSQDGQGRGGYTF; cdr3_nt: TGCGCCAGCAGCCAAGATGGGCAGGGAAGAGGAGGCTACACCTTC
j_call: TRBJ1-1; d_call: .; clone_size: .; v_call: TRBV4-1; cdr3_aa: CASTRQFVNTEAFF; cdr3_nt: TGCGCCAGCACTAGACAGTTTGTTAACACTGAAGCTTTCTTT
j_call: TRBJ2-7; d_call: TRBD1; clone_size: once; v_call: TRBV7-8; cdr3_aa: CASSFSDRGPYEQYF; cdr3_nt: TGTGCCAGCAGCTTCTCCGACAGGGGGCCCTACGAGCAGTACTTC